This entry describes one T cell receptor beta chain. These data originate in a study of OX40 agonist ivuxolimab in advanced cancers. V was clipped by 0 bases and J by 0 bases; unmatched bases: 6. This CDR3 is 17 amino acids long. Profiling relied on immunoSEQ multiplex PCR, and the TCRdb table lists in-frame clones only, not all of them. The table shows 55,000 to 80,000 clones, with 86% occurring only once. This receptor was identified in an adult with an advanced solid tumor such as melanoma, head and neck, liver or kidney cancer. The chain combines TRBV23-1 with TRBJ2-3; 7 bases match TRBD1. TRBV23-1 is placed among ORFs of uncertain function. Sequenced here: CD4+ or CD8+ T cells sorted from blood, sampled in a trial of the OX40 agonist ivuxolimab. CDR3 DNA: TGCGCCAGCAGTCAATCAGGACAGGCCCTCAGCACAGATACGCAGTATTTT. It yields the protein CASSQSGQALSTDTQYF.